A single TCR beta chain is shown here with its context. What it recognizes is unknown. V gave up 4 bases and J gave up 5 bases, with 7 bases separating them. Germline CDR1 reads SGDLS; CDR2 reads YYNGEE. The length of the CDR3 is 12 residues. The method was immunoSEQ multiplex PCR; TCRdb's version includes in-frame clones alone and lacks a portion of them. The sample consists of about 20,000 clones, roughly 84% of them appearing once. Specified time point: 20-29 weeks after completion of therapy. This sample is part of a study of T cell therapy after organ transplantation. Findings of the study overall: In nonresponders, reduced coverage from low CD8+ yield may limit detected expansions.

This material consisted of CD8+ T cells from blood, taken after autologous CMV-specific T cell therapy. The TCR was taken from a human patient who had received a solid organ transplant and had CMV disease. These T cells may partly come from the graft donor. The chain links TRBV9 to TRBJ2-1; D gene ambiguous. CDR3 coding DNA: TGTGCCAGCAGCAGGACCAACAATGAGCAGTTCTTC. It codes for CASSRTNNEQFF.